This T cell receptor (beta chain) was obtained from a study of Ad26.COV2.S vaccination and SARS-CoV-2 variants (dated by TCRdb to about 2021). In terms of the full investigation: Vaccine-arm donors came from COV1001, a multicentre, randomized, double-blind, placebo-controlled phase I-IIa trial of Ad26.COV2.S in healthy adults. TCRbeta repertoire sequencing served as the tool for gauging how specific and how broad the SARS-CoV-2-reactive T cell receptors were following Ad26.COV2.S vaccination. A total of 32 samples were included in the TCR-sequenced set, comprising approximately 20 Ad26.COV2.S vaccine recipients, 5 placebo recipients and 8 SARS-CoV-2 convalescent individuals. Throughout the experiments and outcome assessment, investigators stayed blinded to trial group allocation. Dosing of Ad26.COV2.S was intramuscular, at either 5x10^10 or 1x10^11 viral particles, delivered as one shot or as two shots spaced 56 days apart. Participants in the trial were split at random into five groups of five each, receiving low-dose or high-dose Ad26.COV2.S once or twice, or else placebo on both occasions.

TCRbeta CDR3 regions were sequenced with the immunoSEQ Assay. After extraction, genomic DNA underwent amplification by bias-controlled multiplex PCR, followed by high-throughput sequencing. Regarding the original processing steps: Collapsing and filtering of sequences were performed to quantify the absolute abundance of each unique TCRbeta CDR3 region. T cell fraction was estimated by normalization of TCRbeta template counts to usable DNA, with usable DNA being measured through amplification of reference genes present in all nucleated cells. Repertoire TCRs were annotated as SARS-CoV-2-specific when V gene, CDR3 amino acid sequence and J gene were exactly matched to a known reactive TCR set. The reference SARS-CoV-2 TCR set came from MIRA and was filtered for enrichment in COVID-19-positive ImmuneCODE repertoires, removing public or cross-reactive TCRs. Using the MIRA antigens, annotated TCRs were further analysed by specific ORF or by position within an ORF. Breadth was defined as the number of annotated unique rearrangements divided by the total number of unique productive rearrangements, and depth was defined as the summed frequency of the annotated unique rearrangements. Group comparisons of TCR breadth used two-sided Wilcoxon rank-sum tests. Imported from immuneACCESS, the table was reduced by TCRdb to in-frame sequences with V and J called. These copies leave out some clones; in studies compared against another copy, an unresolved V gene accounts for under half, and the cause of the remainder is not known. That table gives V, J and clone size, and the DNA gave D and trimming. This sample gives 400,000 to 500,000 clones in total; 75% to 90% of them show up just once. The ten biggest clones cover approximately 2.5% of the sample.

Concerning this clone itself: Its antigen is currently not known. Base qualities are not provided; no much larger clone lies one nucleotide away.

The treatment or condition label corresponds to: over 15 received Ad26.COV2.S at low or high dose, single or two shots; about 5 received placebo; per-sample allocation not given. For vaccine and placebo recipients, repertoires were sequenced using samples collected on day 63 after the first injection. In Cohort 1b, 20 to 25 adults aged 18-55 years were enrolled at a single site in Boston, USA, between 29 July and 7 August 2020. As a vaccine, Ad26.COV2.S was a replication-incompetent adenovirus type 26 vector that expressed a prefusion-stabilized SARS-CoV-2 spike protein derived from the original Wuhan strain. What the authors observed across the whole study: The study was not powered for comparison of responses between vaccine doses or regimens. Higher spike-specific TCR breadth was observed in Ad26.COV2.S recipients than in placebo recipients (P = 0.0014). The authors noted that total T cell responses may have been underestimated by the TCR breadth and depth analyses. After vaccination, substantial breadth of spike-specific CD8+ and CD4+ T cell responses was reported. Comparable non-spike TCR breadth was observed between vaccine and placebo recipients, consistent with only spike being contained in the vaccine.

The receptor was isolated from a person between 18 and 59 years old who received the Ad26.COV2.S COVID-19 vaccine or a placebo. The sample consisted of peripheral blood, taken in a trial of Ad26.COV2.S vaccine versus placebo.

The CDR3 protein sequence reads: CASSWHINTEAFF. The DNA sequence is TGTGCCAGCAGCTGGCACATCAACACTGAAGCTTTCTTT. The chain links TRBV7-2 with TRBJ1-1, with the D segment identity uncertain. V and J are truncated by 4 bases and 2 bases respectively, leaving an intervening sequence of 8 bases. The germline V gene specifies SGHTA as CDR1 and FQGNSA as CDR2. The cysteine opens and the phenylalanine closes a CDR3 of 13 amino acids. The only DNA kept is the CDR3, 39 bases in frame from the first base.